What follows are 14 T cell receptor beta chains derived from one specimen sequenced in a study of blood T cell repertoires in COVID-19. Repertoires were generated with immunoSEQ multiplex PCR, while TCRdb's copy carries only in-frame clones and drops some. This sample yields 85,000 to 95,000 clones, of which less than 90% are seen a single time; around 19% belongs to the top ten. Sample: peripheral blood. The receptors originated from a woman older than 75 with acute or convalescent COVID-19.

This sequence joins TRBV7-9 and TRBJ1-6, with TRBD1 matching 10 bases. Germline CDR1 SEHNR, CDR2 FQNEAQ (reference sequence). CDR3 length equals 16 residues. V lost 2 bases and J lost 6; bases outside the gene matches: 4. CDR3 amino acids: CASSLRQGALNSPLHF. The CDR3 nucleotides are TGTGCCAGCAGCTTACGACAGGGGGCCCTTAATTCACCCCTCCACTTT.

This clone was seen a single time. V usage is TRBV5-1 and J usage is TRBJ2-2, with D possibly matching TRBD1 (6 bases). Trimming took off 1 base at V and 4 bases at J, with 14 bases between the two ends. This CDR3 contains 16 residues. Germline assignment: CDR1 SGHRS and CDR2 YFSETQ. CDR3 sequence reads: CASSLITGKGTGELFF. CDR3 sequence (DNA): TGCGCCAGCAGCTTGATTACAGGGAAAGGCACCGGGGAGCTGTTTTTT. Combining the CDR3 with reference TRBV5-1 and TRBJ2-2 gives the whole variable domain KAGVTQTPRYLIKTRGQQVTLSCSPISGHRSVSWYQQTPGQGLQFLFEYFSETQRNKGNFPGRFSGRQFSNSRSEMNVSTLELGDSALYLCASSLITGKGTGELFFGEGSRLTVL.

The chain joins TRBV7-9 to TRBJ2-7, with D maybe TRBD2 (5 bases). Trimming stripped 3 bases from V and 2 bases from J, with 11 bases between. The CDR3 contains 14 residues. Germline CDR1 reads SEHNR; CDR2 reads FQNEAQ (reference sequence). CDR3 sequence (DNA): TGTGCCAGCAGCTTCGAGGACGGGACCTACGAGCAGTACTTC. This translates into CASSFEDGTYEQYF. Supplemented by reference TRBV7-9 and TRBJ2-7, the full variable domain reads DTGVSQNPRHKITKRGQNVTFRCDPISEHNRLYWYRQTLGQGPEFLTYFQNEAQLEKSRLLSDRFSAERPKGSFSTLEIQRTEQGDSAMYLCASSFEDGTYEQYFGPGTRLTVT.

V usage is TRBV18 and J usage is TRBJ2-7, with 7 bases lining up with TRBD1. CDR1 KGHSH and CDR2 LQKENI come from the germline V gene. V shed 2 bases, J shed 5 bases, and the junction held 6 bases outside the gene matches. The CDR3 loop spans 14 amino acids. Here the CDR3 reads CASSPVTGSHEQYF. DNA for the CDR3: TGTGCCAGCTCACCAGTGACAGGGAGTCACGAGCAGTACTTC. Combining the CDR3 with reference TRBV18 and TRBJ2-7 gives the whole variable domain NAGVMQNPRHLVRRRGQEARLRCSPMKGHSHVYWYRQLPEEGLKFMVYLQKENIIDESGMPKERFSAEFPKEGPSILRIQQVVRGDSAAYFCASSPVTGSHEQYFGPGTRLTVT.

The chain carries TRBV5-1 and TRBJ2-7; 9 bases are shared with TRBD1. Germline V gives CDR1 SGHRS, CDR2 YFSETQ. The CDR3 consists of 15 residues. Losses at the gene ends were 0 bases for V and 5 bases for J; bases not matched to a gene: 6. The DNA for the CDR3 is TGCGCCAGCAGCTTGGCACAGGGGGCGTGGGACGAGCAGTACTTC. Its translation is CASSLAQGAWDEQYF.

The rearrangement links TRBV5-5 to TRBJ1-1; 8 bases fit TRBD1. V lost 5 bases to trimming and J lost 5 bases; unmatched junction nucleotides: 8. This CDR3 has 14 residues. Germline V gives CDR1 SGHKS, CDR2 YYEKEE (reference sequence). CDR3 in amino acids: CASSLIGQGTEAFF. The CDR3 DNA sequence: TGTGCCAGCAGTCTTATTGGACAGGGTACTGAAGCTTTCTTT. The full variable domain, in which reference TRBV5-5 and TRBJ1-1 provide the parts outside the CDR3, is DAGVTQSPTHLIKTRGQQVTLRCSPISGHKSVSWYQQVLGQGPQFIFQYYEKEERGRGNFPDRFSARQFPNYSSELNVNALLLGDSALYLCASSLIGQGTEAFFGQGTRLTVV.

The chain employs TRBV15 and TRBJ2-7; weak D call: TRBD1 (5 bases). This CDR3 is built from 14 residues. The V and J ends lost 1 base and 1 base respectively, with 8 bases between them. The germline V gene has CDR1 LNHNV and CDR2 YYDKDF (reference sequence). This CDR3 is CATSRVGRSYEQYF. For the CDR3, the DNA is TGTGCCACCAGCAGAGTGGGGCGATCCTACGAGCAGTACTTC.

This rearrangement joins TRBV9 to TRBJ2-2; 9 bases fit TRBD2. Germline lookup yields CDR1 SGDLS and CDR2 YYNGEE. CDR3 length equals 16 residues. Trimming took 0 bases from V and 8 from J; bases not matched to a gene: 8. DNA for the CDR3: TGTGCCAGCAGCGTAGGGCTAGCGGGGCCTCGGGGGGAGCTGTTTTTT. It yields the protein CASSVGLAGPRGELFF.

This clone was observed a few times. The chain links TRBV5-4 to TRBJ1-3; 8 bases map to TRBD1. V gave up 4 bases and J gave up 1 base; unmatched junction bases: 16. The CDR3 runs to 19 residues. Looked up from germline, CDR1 is SGHNT and CDR2 is YYREEE (reference sequence). The CDR3 DNA is TGTGCCAGCAGCGAGCGACAGGGGCGAAGCCTCGGATCTGGAAACACCATATATTTT. As protein: CASSERQGRSLGSGNTIYF.

The chain joins TRBV2 to TRBJ2-7; 7 bases are a match to TRBD2. The CDR3 is 15 residues long. With V trimmed by 11 bases and J by 0 bases, 13 bases remained unmatched. The germline CDR1 and CDR2 sequences are SNHLY and FYNNEI. In DNA, the CDR3 is TGTGCCTCTGGAGCCAAGCGGGGAAGCTCCTACGAGCAGTACTTC. Protein sequence: CASGAKRGSSYEQYF.

The J gene is TRBJ1-5, the V gene TRBV24-1, with 9 bases aligning to TRBD1. This CDR3 is 16 amino acids long. Germline CDR1 reads KGHDR; CDR2 reads SFDVKD. The V gene end was trimmed by 4 bases and the J gene end by 3 bases; junction bases not matched to a gene: 6. Here the CDR3 reads CATSEGTGGFNQPQHF. CDR3 DNA: TGTGCCACCAGTGAGGGCACAGGGGGCTTCAATCAGCCCCAGCATTTT.

The gene calls are TRBV4-1 and TRBJ2-5, with TRBD1 as a possible D gene (6 bases). V was pared by 0 bases and J by 6 bases, with 17 bases between. Germline lookup yields CDR1 MGHRA and CDR2 YSYEKL. This CDR3 is 16 amino acids long. The CDR3 protein is CASSQDTAGVGKTQYF. DNA of the CDR3: TGCGCCAGCAGCCAAGATACCGCAGGGGTAGGAAAGACCCAGTACTTC.

This chain joins TRBV5-8 and TRBJ2-7; 13 nucleotides align to TRBD2. Germline V gene lookup returns CDR1 SGHTS and CDR2 YDEGEE. The CDR3 covers 14 residues. V was pared by 7 bases and J by 1 base, with 2 bases of the junction left unmatched. This CDR3 reads CASRGLAGSYEQYF. The CDR3 DNA is TGTGCCAGCCGGGGACTAGCGGGGTCCTACGAGCAGTACTTC.

The V call is TRBV2, the J call TRBJ2-1; 8 nucleotides align to TRBD1. Germline V gives CDR1 SNHLY, CDR2 FYNNEI. V lost 8 bases and J lost 2; bases outside the gene matches: 8. The CDR3 has 15 residues. The CDR3: CASSRTGPPYNEQFF. In DNA, the CDR3 is TGTGCCAGCTCCAGGACAGGGCCACCCTACAATGAGCAGTTCTTC.